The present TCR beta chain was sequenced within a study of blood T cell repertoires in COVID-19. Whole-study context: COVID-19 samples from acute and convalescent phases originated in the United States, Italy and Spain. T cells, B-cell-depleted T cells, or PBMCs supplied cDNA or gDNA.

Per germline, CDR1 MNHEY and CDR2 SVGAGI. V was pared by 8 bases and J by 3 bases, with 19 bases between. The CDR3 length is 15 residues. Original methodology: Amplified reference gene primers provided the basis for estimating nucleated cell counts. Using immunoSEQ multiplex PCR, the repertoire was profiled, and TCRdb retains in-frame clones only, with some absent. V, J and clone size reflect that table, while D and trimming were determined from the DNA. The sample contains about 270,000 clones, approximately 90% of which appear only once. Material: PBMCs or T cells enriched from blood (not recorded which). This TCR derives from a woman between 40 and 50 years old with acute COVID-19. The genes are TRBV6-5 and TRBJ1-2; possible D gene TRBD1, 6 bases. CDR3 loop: CASAGDTEIHYGYTF. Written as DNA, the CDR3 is TGTGCCAGCGCAGGGGACACGGAGATTCACTATGGCTACACCTTC.